This T cell receptor (beta chain) was found in a study of a mutant IDH1 vaccine in newly diagnosed glioma. Produced via immunoSEQ multiplex PCR; TCRdb's table is partial and in-frame only. This table has tens of thousands of clones, roughly 84% appearing once. After removal of 0 bases from V and 1 base from J, the junction contained 2 bases not matched to a gene. The CDR3 loop spans 16 amino acids. Germline values: CDR1 SGHTA, CDR2 FQGTGA. Time point given: week 35, safety follow-up. Mutant IDH1 20-mer peptide, at 300 ug, made up each vaccine dose, with topical imiquimod. About this clone itself: Its antigen is as yet unknown.

Here the sequenced sample was PBMCs, taken from a glioma patient whose treatment included an IDH1 peptide vaccine. The chain uses TRBV7-3 and TRBJ2-2; TRBD2 matches at 7 bases. This sequence was found in a man between 18 and 29 years old with glioma. The CDR3 DNA follows: TGTGCCAGCAGCTTAACGGGAGGGAGGAACACCGGGGAGCTGTTTTTT. Translating gives CASSLTGGRNTGELFF.